Listed here are 12 T cell receptor beta chains from one sample, sequenced in a study of shared clonotypes between healthy human individuals. Some clones are missing from TCRdb's copy, which holds only in-frame ones; the method was immunoSEQ multiplex PCR. Among about 450,000 clones listed, around 75% were seen once. Material: PBMCs. The source is a woman in her thirties or forties in good health. Some clones in this sample may be carry-over from other donors' samples.

This clone was seen just once. The chain links TRBV7-2 to TRBJ1-2; TRBD1 aligns across 12 bases. Germline-derived CDR1 and CDR2 are SGHTA and FQGNSA. V lost 2 bases, J lost 8 bases, and 6 bases stayed unmatched. The CDR3 runs 15 residues. CDR3 nucleotide sequence: TGTGCCAGCAGCTTATCCGGGACAGGGGGCCACGGCTACACCTTC. It is translated as CASSLSGTGGHGYTF.

The rearrangement links TRBV5-4 to TRBJ2-7; D may be TRBD1 (6 bases). Germline V CDR1 and CDR2: SGHNT, YYREEE (reference sequence). CDR3 length: 17 amino acids. Trimming removed 0 bases at V and 1 base at J, with 17 bases between. CDR3 coding DNA: TGTGCCAGCAGCTTGGTTTTTGGGACAAGGACTTCCTACGAGCAGTACTTC. Translated: CASSLVFGTRTSYEQYF.

With regard to this clone: This likely traces to a read error, being one base from a far larger clone. The chain employs TRBV11-2 and TRBJ2-1; D uncertain. Trimming shortened V by 4 bases and J by 12 bases, and 16 bases separated the two germline ends. This CDR3 contains 13 residues. The germline V gene encodes CDR1 SGHAT and CDR2 FQNNGV. The CDR3 DNA sequence: TGTGCCAGCAGCTCCAACCCAGTGGGCGGGCAGTTCTTC. Protein: CASSSNPVGGQFF.

V is TRBV2 and J is TRBJ2-5; D remains unclear. V was shortened by 0 bases and J by 2 bases, with 13 bases between the two germline ends. CDR3 length equals 16 residues. Germline-derived CDR1 and CDR2 are SNHLY and FYNNEI. CDR3 residues: CASSEAVGILQETQYF. The CDR3 bases are TGTGCCAGCAGTGAAGCGGTGGGGATATTACAAGAGACCCAGTACTTC.

This chain uses TRBV6-5 with TRBJ1-2; D is uncertain. The CDR3 is 12 amino acids. The germline gives CDR1 MNHEY, CDR2 SVGAGI. Trimming took off 6 bases at V and 2 bases at J, with 7 bases between the two ends. CDR3 sequence (DNA): TGTGCCAGCAGCTATGCAAACTATGGCTACACCTTC. This sequence encodes CASSYANYGYTF.

V is TRBV4-3 and J is TRBJ2-1; D ambiguous. Germline CDR1 and CDR2: LGHNA and YSLEER. The V gene lost 4 bases and the J gene lost 5 bases, with 12 bases spanning the gap. CDR3 length equals 14 residues. CDR3 coding DNA: TGCGCCAGCAGCCCCTCCCGGTCGCACAATGAGCAGTTCTTC. Residues: CASSPSRSHNEQFF.

This chain joins TRBV27 and TRBJ1-2, with D unclear. The ends were cut back, 5 bases at V and 3 bases at J, with 10 bases in the middle. The CDR3 sequence is 13 residues long. Germline CDR1 reads MNHEY; CDR2 reads SMNVEV (reference sequence). CDR3 sequence (DNA): TGTGCCAGCAGTCCCATTGCCCACTATGGCTACACCTTC. This translates into CASSPIAHYGYTF.

This clone was detected only a few times. The chain carries TRBV10-3 and TRBJ2-7; D possibly corresponds to TRBD2 (7 bases). Trimming pared 6 bases from V and 3 bases from J, leaving 18 bases between. CDR3 length equals 15 residues. The germline CDR1 and CDR2 sequences are ENHRY and SYGVKD. Written as DNA, the CDR3 is TGTGCCATCAGCGAGGGGGGGCCGGAACTCTACGAGCAGTACTTC. Amino acid sequence: CAISEGGPELYEQYF.

V and J are TRBV18 and TRBJ1-5, with D maybe TRBD1 (5 bases). CDR1 is KGHSH, CDR2 LQKENI, per germline. The CDR3 sequence is 13 residues long. V was trimmed by 6 bases and J by 4 bases, leaving 10 bases between them. CDR3 nucleotide sequence: TGTGCCAGCTCTGGGGGGGGTAATCAGCCCCAGCATTTT. It codes for CASSGGGNQPQHF. The whole variable domain, remainder taken from reference TRBV18 and TRBJ1-5, is NAGVMQNPRHLVRRRGQEARLRCSPMKGHSHVYWYRQLPEEGLKFMVYLQKENIIDESGMPKERFSAEFPKEGPSILRIQQVVRGDSAAYFCASSGGGNQPQHFGDGTRLSIL.

The V and J genes are TRBV2 and TRBJ2-5; 11 nucleotides match TRBD1. Trimming removed 3 bases from V and 3 bases from J; junction bases left unmatched: 3. From germline, CDR1 is SNHLY and CDR2 FYNNEI. The CDR3 totals 15 residues. CDR3 sequence: CASSEWDRGKETQYF. CDR3 in DNA: TGTGCCAGCAGTGAGTGGGACAGGGGGAAAGAGACCCAGTACTTC.

The V gene is TRBV10-3, the J gene TRBJ2-7; D is possibly TRBD1 or TRBD2 (5 bases each). This CDR3 has 13 amino acids. Germline assignment: CDR1 ENHRY and CDR2 SYGVKD. With 6 bases removed from V and 2 bases from J, the gap between germline ends came to 11 bases. The chain's CDR3 is CAIRGTDTYEQYF. The CDR3 DNA sequence: TGTGCCATCAGGGGGACGGACACCTACGAGCAGTACTTC.

V gene TRBV2 combines with J gene TRBJ2-3, with 8 bases lining up with TRBD2. The CDR3 runs to 14 residues. Germline CDR1 SNHLY, CDR2 FYNNEI. V lost 7 bases and J lost 0; bases outside the gene matches: 3. The CDR3 nucleotides read TGTGCCAGCATCCGGGAGGGTAGCACAGATACGCAGTATTTT. Its translation is CASIREGSTDTQYF.